A single sample gave rise to the 31 T cell receptor beta chains below, sequenced in a study of breast tumors, draining lymph nodes, adjacent tissues (dated by TCRdb to 2016 to 2017). The axillary draining lymph nodes of breast cancer patients were the source of the lymph node samples. The library relied on multiplex PCR. Sequencing was performed on an Illumina HiSeq 2000. In TCRdb, the public reads were trimmed at Q25 with fastp and aligned with MiXCR, with productive beta chains retained. Rows matching on CDR3 protein sequence are summarized as one entry with the most common DNA and genes. This sample is represented by 130,000 or so distinct CDR3 sequences; about 22% of them were singletons. Of the sample, just over 2.5% falls within the top ten clones. Sequencing input: axillary lymph node tissue. These TCRs come from a female donor with breast cancer. Some clones in this sample may be carry-over from other donors' samples.

This clonotype was seen ten or more times. The chain uses TRBV20-1 and TRBJ2-7, with 11 bases fitting TRBD1. J was trimmed by 0 bases and V by 6 bases; bases with no gene match: 4. This CDR3 contains 14 residues. Germline CDR1 DFQATT, CDR2 SNEGSKA (reference sequence). The CDR3 loop is CSARTGGFSYEQYF. The CDR3 bases are TGCAGTGCAAGGACAGGGGGCTTCTCCTACGAGCAGTACTTC.

This clonotype was counted many times. The chain couples TRBV5-5 to TRBJ2-1; no firm D call. V lost 1 base and J 0 bases, leaving 8 bases between the germline ends. This CDR3 contains 15 residues. Germline V lookup: CDR1 SGHKS, CDR2 YYEKEE (reference sequence). CDR3 loop: CASSLFKLSYNEQFF. As DNA, the CDR3 is TGTGCCAGCAGCTTGTTCAAACTCTCCTACAATGAGCAGTTCTTC.

This clonotype was recorded many times. The rearrangement joins TRBV2 to TRBJ1-2, with D maybe TRBD1 (5 bases). V lost 4 bases, J lost 4 bases, and 10 bases lay in between. Germline loops: CDR1 SNHLY, CDR2 FYNNEI. The CDR3 extends over 13 amino acids. CDR3 region: CASSGGLSYGYTF. The DNA for the CDR3 is TGTGCCAGCAGTGGGGGCTTAAGCTATGGCTACACCTTC.

The sample holds many counts of this clonotype. The J gene is TRBJ2-7, the V gene TRBV20-1, with unresolved D. Trimming stripped 5 bases from V and 6 bases from J, with 14 bases between. Germline lookup yields CDR1 DFQATT and CDR2 SNEGSKA (reference sequence). The CDR3 sequence is 12 residues long. The DNA of the CDR3 is TGCAGTGCTGAGTGGGGTCCCCGCGAGCAGTACTTC. Translated, it gives CSAEWGPREQYF.

Concerning this clonotype itself: A much larger clone differs from this one at a single base, so this may be a read error. The chain couples TRBV5-1 to TRBJ2-5; TRBD1 matches at 8 bases. Per the germline V gene, CDR1 is SGHRS and CDR2 is YFSETQ. The CDR3 is 14 residues long. The CDR3 here is CACSSRQGTETQYF. In nucleotides, the CDR3 is TGCGCCTGCAGCTCCAGACAGGGGACAGAGACCCAGTACTTC.

The rearrangement joins TRBV15 to TRBJ1-1, with no clear D. The V gene's germline CDR1 is LNHNV and CDR2 YYDKDF (reference sequence). This CDR3 region has 13 residues. V lost 0 bases and J lost 5, with 7 bases in between. CDR3 residues: CATSRDRGTEAFF. The CDR3 nucleotides read TGTGCCACCAGCAGAGATCGGGGAACTGAAGCTTTCTTT.

This clonotype has at least ten counts. The rearrangement links TRBV20-1 to TRBJ2-1; D perhaps matches TRBD2 (7 bases). CDR3 length equals 14 residues. The V gene's germline CDR1 is DFQATT and CDR2 SNEGSKA (reference sequence). The V end lost 6 bases, the J end lost 4 bases, and 16 bases lay between the germline ends. The CDR3 region is CSAKRGGGYNEQFF. The CDR3 DNA is TGCAGTGCCAAACGGGGAGGGGGGTACAATGAGCAGTTCTTC.

This clonotype was detected many times. The rearrangement links TRBV30 to TRBJ1-2; D is perhaps TRBD1 (6 bases). The CDR3 extends over 14 amino acids. Trimming pared 0 bases from V and 5 bases from J, leaving 13 bases between. Per germline, CDR1 GTSNPN and CDR2 SVGIG (reference sequence). The CDR3 sequence: CAWSVQTQGYGYTF. The CDR3 DNA sequence: TGTGCCTGGAGTGTACAAACTCAGGGGTATGGCTACACCTTC.

There are many counts of this clonotype. The genes are TRBV7-9 and TRBJ2-1, with 14 bases lining up with TRBD2. The CDR3 length is 17 residues. V was pared by 4 bases and J by 5 bases, with 7 bases of the junction left unmatched. Germline V gene lookup returns CDR1 SEHNR and CDR2 FQNEAQ (reference sequence). CDR3 amino acids: CASSSKTSGRADNEQFF. In DNA, the CDR3 is TGTGCCAGCAGCTCAAAGACTAGCGGGAGGGCCGACAATGAGCAGTTCTTC.

This clonotype was found many times. This chain uses TRBV20-1 with TRBJ1-5; D is unresolved. The CDR3 is made up of 14 amino acids. The germline V and J ends were trimmed by 3 bases and 0 bases, with 9 bases remaining between them. Germline V gene data show CDR1 as DFQATT and CDR2 as SNEGSKA (reference sequence). CDR3 DNA sequence: TGCAGTGCTAGCGACCCATTTAGCAATCAGCCCCAGCATTTT. Translated, it gives CSASDPFSNQPQHF.

A remark on this clonotype: A read error may be the cause here, since a much bigger clone is one base away. The chain is built from TRBV5-5 and TRBJ1-2; D remains ambiguous. The CDR3 covers 13 residues. The germline gives CDR1 SGHKS, CDR2 YYEKEE (reference sequence). Here the CDR3 reads CASSLGENYDYTF. For the CDR3, the DNA is TGTGCCAGCAGCTTGGGCGAGAACTATGACTACACCTTC.

This clonotype has ten or more counts. The chain links TRBV9 to TRBJ2-1, with D possibly being TRBD1 (6 bases). V was shortened by 2 bases and J by 8 bases, with 17 bases between the two germline ends. Germline lookup yields CDR1 SGDLS and CDR2 YYNGEE. CDR3 length: 15 residues. The CDR3 region is CASSVTGDPADEQFF. CDR3 DNA: TGTGCCAGCAGCGTGACAGGAGACCCCGCCGATGAGCAGTTCTTC.

V gene TRBV12-3 or TRBV12-4 combines with J gene TRBJ1-5, with a tentative D call TRBD1 (5 bases). V shed 2 bases and J shed 8 bases, with 16 bases lying between them. The CDR3 is made up of 15 amino acids. DNA of the CDR3: TGTGCCAGCAGTTTAACGGGGGGGATTTTGGAGCCCCAGCATTTT. Encoded protein: CASSLTGGILEPQHF.

In this sample, this clonotype turned up many times. J is TRBJ2-1 and V is TRBV25-1; D may be TRBD1 (6 bases). Trimming removed 2 bases at V and 5 bases at J, with 16 bases between. The CDR3 is made up of 16 amino acids. From germline, CDR1 is MGHDK and CDR2 SYGVNS. CDR3 nucleotide sequence: TGTGCCAGCAGTGAAACGTTCAGGGGAAGACACAATGAGCAGTTCTTC. Its protein is CASSETFRGRHNEQFF.

This clonotype came up many times. CDR3 bases: TGTGCCAGCAGTTACTCGACAGGGACCAAAAACTATGGCTACACCTTC. Protein product: CASSYSTGTKNYGYTF. This chain uses TRBV6-6 with TRBJ1-2; 7 positions agree with TRBD1. Trimming at V came to 0 bases and at J to 2 bases, leaving 6 bases not matched to a gene. This CDR3 has 16 residues. Germline loops: CDR1 MNHNY, CDR2 SVGAGI (reference sequence).

Notes on this clonotype: A clone one base away is much larger, so this may be a read error. The rearrangement uses TRBV19 and TRBJ2-7; 8 bases align to TRBD1. Losses at the gene ends were 6 bases for V and 5 bases for J; bases not matched to a gene: 15. Germline loops: CDR1 LNHDA, CDR2 SQIVND (reference sequence). This CDR3 comprises 16 residues. The CDR3 sequence is CASSRRTGAGGHEQYF. The DNA of the CDR3 is TGTGCCAGTAGCCGAAGGACGGGTGCAGGGGGCCACGAGCAGTACTTC.

As for this clonotype: A much larger clone is a single base away; this may be a read error. The CDR3 DNA reads as TGTGCCAGTAGTATAGATGCCCCAGGGGGGGCGGACACCAGGGAGCTGTTTTTT. Translation gives CASSIDAPGGADTRELFF. The chain uses TRBV19 and TRBJ2-2; D assignment may be TRBD1 or TRBD2 (7 bases each). CDR1 is LNHDA, CDR2 SQIVND, per germline (reference sequence). The CDR3 loop spans 18 amino acids.

This clonotype was detected a few times. The V call is TRBV5-4, the J call TRBJ1-2; D remains unclear. Germline V gene lookup returns CDR1 SGHNT and CDR2 YYREEE (reference sequence). Trimming took 1 base from V and 0 from J, leaving 10 bases between them. This CDR3 is 15 amino acids long. The CDR3: CASSLSARTNYGYTF. CDR3 in DNA: TGTGCCAGCAGCTTGAGCGCCAGAACTAACTATGGCTACACCTTC.

Of note for this clonotype: This may stem from a read error, because a much larger clone lies one nucleotide away. The CDR3 sequence is CAGSPDRVGEKLFF. As DNA, the CDR3 is TGTGCCGGCAGTCCAGACAGGGTGGGAGAAAAACTGTTTTTT. J is TRBJ1-4 and V is TRBV7-8, with 7 positions matching TRBD1. This CDR3 comprises 14 residues. Germline V gives CDR1 SGHVS, CDR2 FQNEAQ.

The gene calls are TRBV18 and TRBJ2-1, with a possible D match to TRBD1 (6 bases). The V gene lost 4 bases and the J gene lost 2 bases, with 12 bases spanning the gap. This CDR3 has 15 residues. Germline CDR1 KGHSH, CDR2 LQKENI. CDR3 nucleotide sequence: TGTGCCAGCTCACTAAGACAGGCTACCTACAATGAGCAGTTCTTC. Its protein product is CASSLRQATYNEQFF.

The table lists this clonotype with many counts. CDR3 protein: CASSLRGSPDEQYF. In DNA, the CDR3 is TGTGCCAGCAGTTTAAGGGGGAGCCCTGACGAGCAGTACTTC. The chain links TRBV27 to TRBJ2-7; D is possibly TRBD1 (6 bases). Germline V gene data show CDR1 as MNHEY and CDR2 as SMNVEV (reference sequence). There are 14 residues in the CDR3. V was cut by 2 bases and J by 5 bases, with 13 bases left in between.

This clonotype was seen more than once but under ten times. A junction end diverges from the germline sequence, so it may reflect a read error. The J gene is TRBJ2-6, the V gene TRBV29-1, with D possibly TRBD1 on 6 matching bases. The germline gives CDR1 SQVTM, CDR2 ANQGSEA. CDR3 length equals 14 residues. CDR3 sequence: CSAKTGSGASVLTF. The DNA for the CDR3 is TGCAGCGCTAAAACAGGGTCTGGGGCCAGCGTCCTGACTTTC.

There are many counts of this clonotype. The chain has TRBV11-3 and TRBJ2-3, with TRBD1 matching over 8 bases. CDR1 SGHNT and CDR2 YENEEA come from the germline V gene. J lost 0 bases, V lost 5 bases, and 4 bases had no gene match. The CDR3 runs 15 residues. The CDR3 spells CASSLGQASTDTQYF. DNA of the CDR3: TGTGCCAGCAGCCTGGGACAGGCAAGCACAGATACGCAGTATTTT.

Ten or more counts support this clonotype. The chain has TRBV6-2 or TRBV6-3 and TRBJ2-2, with TRBD2 identical over 13 bases. Trimming at V came to 6 bases and at J to 5 bases, leaving 0 bases not matched to a gene. Looked up from germline, CDR1 is MNHEY and CDR2 is SVGEGT. The CDR3 is 14 residues long. The CDR3: CASRTSGGTGELFF. The CDR3 DNA is TGTGCCAGCAGGACTAGCGGGGGGACCGGGGAGCTGTTTTTT.

This clonotype appeared a single time. Given the absence of the conserved phenylalanine or tryptophan at the CDR3 end, a read error is likely. No DNA is shown, since the ends of the CDR3 on it are uncertain; the CDR3 is the one TCRdb lists. The rearrangement joins TRBV30 to TRBJ2-1; the DNA was not compared with TRBD2, the D call given in the table. The CDR3 is 15 residues long, counting both termini. Germline CDR1 and CDR2: GTSNPN and SVGIG (reference sequence). CDR3 amino acids: CAWELGLAGVREQSL.

The sample holds many counts of this clonotype. The V and J genes are TRBV12-3 or TRBV12-4 and TRBJ2-1, with D perhaps matching TRBD1 (5 bases). The CDR3 is made up of 11 amino acids. Trimming stripped 5 bases from V and 8 bases from J, with 7 bases between. CDR3 DNA: TGTGCCAGCAGTCAGGGTTATGAGCAGTTCTTC. This codes for CASSQGYEQFF.

At least ten counts were recorded for this clonotype. J is TRBJ1-2 and V is TRBV29-1; D is unresolved. V was cut by 0 bases and J by 4 bases, with 6 bases left in between. CDR1 is SQVTM, CDR2 ANQGSEA, per germline. This CDR3 spans 12 amino acids. The CDR3 loop is CSVEDQSYGYTF. For the CDR3, the DNA is TGCAGCGTTGAAGATCAGAGCTATGGCTACACCTTC.

The chain couples TRBV4-2 to TRBJ2-5; 9 nucleotides line up with TRBD2. The V and J ends lost 1 base and 5 bases, in that order; junction bases with no gene match: 5. The CDR3 totals 15 residues. Germline-derived CDR1 and CDR2 are LGHNA and YNFKEQ. The CDR3 region is CASSQAGAGGETQYF. CDR3 nucleotides: TGTGCCAGCAGCCAAGCCGGGGCGGGAGGGGAGACCCAGTACTTC.

This clonotype was counted ten times or more. The V and J genes are TRBV7-9 and TRBJ1-6; no clear D. Germline V gene data show CDR1 as SEHNR and CDR2 as FQNEAQ (reference sequence). Trimming removed 11 bases from V and 10 bases from J, with 18 bases in between. The CDR3 covers 13 residues. The chain's CDR3 is CAARENEFSPLHF. CDR3 in DNA: TGTGCCGCACGGGAAAACGAATTCTCACCCCTCCACTTT.

Turning to this clonotype: A clone one base away is much larger, so this may be a read error. The chain uses TRBV11-2 and TRBJ2-5; D ambiguous. The CDR3 covers 17 residues. CDR1 is SGHAT, CDR2 FQNNGV, per germline. The CDR3 nucleotides read TGTGCCAGCAGCTTATCGGGTCGTACGACGTACCAAAAGACCCAGTACTTC. Its protein product is CASSLSGRTTYQKTQYF.

This clonotype was seen ten or more times. The CDR3 region is CASRSGTGFGSPLHF. The CDR3 nucleotides read TGTGCCAGCAGATCCGGGACAGGGTTCGGGTCACCCCTCCACTTT. This chain connects TRBV6-2 or TRBV6-3 to TRBJ1-6; 9 nucleotides match TRBD1. V lost 6 bases to trimming and J lost 10 bases; unmatched junction nucleotides: 10. The CDR3 spans 15 residues. Germline V gene data show CDR1 as MNHEY and CDR2 as SVGEGT.